The 15 T cell receptor beta chains below come from one sample, sequenced in a study of graft-versus-host responses after intestinal transplantation. The data were produced by immunoSEQ multiplex PCR, yet TCRdb's version contains in-frame clones alone and is incomplete. The table shows about 82,000 clones, with more than 85% occurring only once. What these receptors recognize is not known. Material: unstimulated CD4+ T cells sorted from spleen or lymph node cells, obtained before transplant. The receptors stem from a human donor who was the organ donor for an intestinal transplant.

In this sample, this clone turned up a few times. The chain employs TRBV6-5 and TRBJ2-7; TRBD2 aligns across 7 bases. The germline V gene has CDR1 MNHEY and CDR2 SVGAGI. CDR3 length equals 15 residues. With 0 bases clipped from V and 3 bases from J, the junction kept 5 bases outside the gene matches. The CDR3 loop is CASSYSGLVHYEQYF. Here the CDR3 DNA reads TGTGCCAGCAGTTACTCTGGACTAGTACACTACGAGCAGTACTTC.

This chain connects TRBV10-3 to TRBJ2-5; 10 nucleotides line up with TRBD2. The better agreement between TRBJ2-7 and the DNA end casts doubt on the J call. The germline V gene encodes CDR1 ENHRY and CDR2 SYGVKD. CDR3 length equals 18 residues. CDR3 sequence: CAISGVYGAGGATHEQYF. CDR3 DNA sequence: TGTGCCATCAGTGGAGTTTATGGAGCGGGGGGGGCTACCCACGAGCAGTACTTC.

The chain has TRBV19 and TRBJ2-5; 13 bases fit TRBD2. After removal of 4 bases from V and 5 bases from J, the junction contained 7 bases not matched to a gene. The CDR3 runs to 16 residues. Germline V gives CDR1 LNHDA, CDR2 SQIVND (reference sequence). CDR3 sequence reads: CASSTGLAGRGETQYF. The CDR3 nucleotides are TGTGCCAGTAGTACGGGACTAGCGGGACGGGGCGAGACCCAGTACTTC.

Only a few counts were recorded for this clone. V and J are TRBV5-6 and TRBJ1-1; D uncertain. CDR1 is SGHDT, CDR2 YYEEEE, per germline. V lost 0 bases and J lost 1, with 7 bases in between. This CDR3 is 14 amino acids long. The CDR3 coding sequence is TGTGCCAGCAGCTTGGAGTGGAGGAACACTGAAGCTTTCTTT. This sequence encodes CASSLEWRNTEAFF.

This chain links TRBV18 with TRBJ2-3; D is undetermined. V lost 3 bases, J lost 2 bases, and 6 bases lay in between. The CDR3 extends over 13 amino acids. Per germline, CDR1 KGHSH and CDR2 LQKENI. For the CDR3, the DNA is TGTGCCAGCTCACCTTACAACACAGATACGCAGTATTTT. It translates to CASSPYNTDTQYF.

The chain joins TRBV19 to TRBJ2-5; 8 nucleotides align to TRBD2. The CDR3 consists of 14 residues. The V gene end was trimmed by 11 bases and the J gene end by 3 bases; junction bases not matched to a gene: 11. In germline, CDR1 is LNHDA, CDR2 SQIVND (reference sequence). This CDR3 reads CASQSGGGKETQYF. For the CDR3, the DNA is TGTGCCTCCCAAAGCGGGGGCGGGAAAGAGACCCAGTACTTC.

The chain carries TRBV15 and TRBJ2-1, with 11 nucleotides matching TRBD1. The CDR3 covers 17 residues. Germline V lookup: CDR1 LNHNV, CDR2 YYDKDF (reference sequence). Losses at the gene ends were 4 bases for V and 3 bases for J; bases not matched to a gene: 8. CDR3 loop: CATSIRDRGAYYNEQFF. CDR3 sequence (DNA): TGTGCCACCAGCATCCGGGACAGGGGGGCATACTACAATGAGCAGTTCTTC.

The chain links TRBV19 to TRBJ2-3; 8 bases are a match to TRBD2. Looked up from germline, CDR1 is LNHDA and CDR2 is SQIVND (reference sequence). The V gene end was trimmed by 4 bases and the J gene end by 4 bases; junction bases not matched to a gene: 7. The length of the CDR3 is 15 residues. As DNA, the CDR3 is TGTGCCAGTAGTAGCGGGGGGAGCGGGCCAGATACGCAGTATTTT. Translating it yields CASSSGGSGPDTQYF.

The rearrangement joins TRBV4-2 to TRBJ2-2; D unresolved. Per the germline V gene, CDR1 is LGHNA and CDR2 is YNFKEQ. V was clipped by 2 bases and J by 6 bases, with 13 bases between them. The CDR3 sequence is 15 residues long. For the CDR3, the DNA is TGTGCCAGCAGCCAATCTAGACTCGAATCCGGGGAGCTGTTTTTT. It specifies CASSQSRLESGELFF.

The chain joins TRBV28 to TRBJ2-3; 7 bases fit TRBD2. J was trimmed by 5 bases and V by 6 bases; bases with no gene match: 20. The CDR3 sequence is 18 residues long. From germline, CDR1 is MDHEN and CDR2 SYDVKM. CDR3 amino acids: CASSHRAGTTPKLDTQYF. CDR3 nucleotide sequence: TGTGCCAGCAGCCATCGGGCCGGGACTACTCCCAAACTAGATACGCAGTATTTT.

The gene calls are TRBV18 and TRBJ2-2, with a possible D match to TRBD2 (5 bases). This CDR3 comprises 17 residues. In germline, CDR1 is KGHSH, CDR2 LQKENI. Trimming took 0 bases from V and 5 from J, leaving 16 bases between them. The CDR3 is CASSPPPLKRRTGELFF. The CDR3, as DNA: TGTGCCAGCTCACCACCCCCGCTGAAGCGGCGGACCGGGGAGCTGTTTTTT.

V is TRBV11-2 and J is TRBJ2-2; D is unclear. V was trimmed by 1 base and J by 1 base, leaving 7 bases between them. Germline V CDR1 and CDR2: SGHAT, FQNNGV. The CDR3 consists of 15 residues. CDR3: CASSLVSGNTGELFF. The DNA for the CDR3 is TGTGCCAGCAGCTTAGTTTCAGGGAACACCGGGGAGCTGTTTTTT.

This chain connects TRBV14 to TRBJ2-7, with 9 bases fitting TRBD2. Germline V gene sequence: CDR1 SGHDN, CDR2 FVKESK. This CDR3 comprises 15 residues. Trimming removed 1 base from V and 4 bases from J; junction bases left unmatched: 5. In DNA form, the CDR3 reads TGTGCCAGCAGCCAAGGGATAGCGGGGGTGTACGAGCAGTACTTC. Translating gives CASSQGIAGVYEQYF.

This clone was recorded once. J is TRBJ2-3 and V is TRBV5-1, with D maybe TRBD2 (5 bases). Germline loops: CDR1 SGHRS, CDR2 YFSETQ. This CDR3 spans 15 amino acids. V shed 0 bases and J shed 5 bases, with 13 bases lying between them. As DNA, the CDR3 is TGCGCCAGCAGCTTGGGGACGGGGATGGGAGATACGCAGTATTTT. Translating gives CASSLGTGMGDTQYF.

The rearrangement uses TRBV9 and TRBJ2-3, with 10 bases fitting TRBD2. The CDR3 is made up of 17 amino acids. The germline V gene has CDR1 SGDLS and CDR2 YYNGEE. With 3 bases clipped from V and 0 bases from J, the junction kept 7 bases outside the gene matches. The CDR3 DNA is TGTGCCAGCAGCGACCGCCCTAGCGGGAGAAGCACAGATACGCAGTATTTT. Its protein is CASSDRPSGRSTDTQYF. The full variable domain, with the rest looked up from reference TRBV9 and TRBJ2-3, is DSGVTQTPKHLITATGQRVTLRCSPRSGDLSVYWYQQSLDQGLQFLIQYYNGEERAKGNILERFSAQQFPDLHSELNLSSLELGDSALYFCASSDRPSGRSTDTQYFGPGTRLTVL.